The 4 T cell receptor beta chains below come from one sample, sequenced in a study of cytomegalovirus exposure and HLA in healthy donors. PCR primers comprised 60 Vbeta and 13 Jbeta primers. TCRdb keeps only in-frame clones here, not all; method: immunoSEQ multiplex PCR. The data show more than 110,000 clones, 60% to 85% seen once. Input material: PBMCs. The receptors come from a male donor in good health and CMV-seronegative.

The chain combines TRBV5-1 with TRBJ1-1; D not resolved. The CDR3 runs to 12 residues. V gave up 5 bases and J gave up 1 base, with 6 bases separating them. Looked up from germline, CDR1 is SGHRS and CDR2 is YFSETQ. The DNA for the CDR3 is TGCGCCAGCAGGGCGGCGAACACTGAAGCTTTCTTT. This translates into CASRAANTEAFF.

V gene TRBV4-1 combines with J gene TRBJ1-2; the D is unclear. The CDR3 has 13 residues. Germline values: CDR1 MGHRA, CDR2 YSYEKL. Trimming shortened V by 0 bases and J by 3 bases, and 5 bases separated the two germline ends. The CDR3 reads CASSQDQYYGYTF. The DNA for the CDR3 is TGCGCCAGCAGCCAAGATCAGTACTATGGCTACACCTTC.

CDR3: CASSSRPGLAVYEQYF. CDR3 sequence (DNA): TGTGCCAGCAGCTCCCGACCGGGACTAGCGGTCTACGAGCAGTACTTC. The rearrangement uses TRBV11-1 and TRBJ2-7; TRBD2 agrees at 11 bases. There are 16 residues in the CDR3. Germline lookup yields CDR1 SGHAT and CDR2 FQDESV (reference sequence). With 4 bases clipped from V and 3 bases from J, the junction kept 8 bases outside the gene matches.

The chain combines TRBV6-5 with TRBJ2-7; D is perhaps TRBD2 (5 bases). The germline V and J ends were trimmed by 5 bases and 6 bases, with 14 bases remaining between them. This CDR3 has 13 amino acids. Looked up from germline, CDR1 is MNHEY and CDR2 is SVGAGI. The chain's CDR3 is CASSDRGRGEQYF. The CDR3 region has the DNA TGTGCCAGCAGTGACCGGGGTCGGGGCGAGCAGTACTTC.